This TCR beta chain was captured by sequencing in a study of OX40 agonist ivuxolimab in advanced cancers. The table came from immunoSEQ multiplex PCR; TCRdb's copy has only in-frame clones and leaves some out. This sample has approximately 90,000 clones, with roughly 85% found just once. Trimming at V came to 5 bases and at J to 2 bases, leaving 2 bases not matched to a gene. Germline CDR1 LNHNV, CDR2 YYDKDF (reference sequence). The CDR3 extends over 14 amino acids. Sequenced here: CD4+ or CD8+ T cells sorted from blood, sampled in a trial of the OX40 agonist ivuxolimab. The V and J genes are TRBV15 and TRBJ1-2, with 10 nucleotides matching TRBD1. The TCR was taken from an adult with an advanced solid tumor such as melanoma, head and neck, liver or kidney cancer. The CDR3 loop reads CATSWTGGNYGYTF. For the CDR3, the DNA is TGTGCCACCAGCTGGACAGGGGGGAACTATGGCTACACCTTC.